This T cell receptor beta chain originates from a study of blood T cell repertoires in COVID-19. Only in-frame clones appear in the TCRdb table, and some are missing; sequencing was by immunoSEQ multiplex PCR. The sample shows 40,000 to 50,000 clones, about 89% of them seen only once. This clone came up once. Trimming removed 2 bases from V and 8 bases from J; junction bases left unmatched: 7. Germline V CDR1 and CDR2: SGHNT, YYREEE (reference sequence). The CDR3 has 17 residues. Sequenced input: peripheral blood. This receptor was obtained from a man between 50 and 59 years old with active COVID-19. This sequence joins TRBV5-4 and TRBJ2-1, with TRBD2 identical over 16 bases. The CDR3 bases are TGTGCCAGCAGCTTTTTTCCCGGGACTAGCGGGAGGGATGAGCAGTTCTTC. The encoded protein is CASSFFPGTSGRDEQFF.